This TCR beta chain stems from a study of blood T cells in healthy people across ages. Comment on this clonotype: Its antigen is currently unknown.

Sample-barcoded 5' priming and a J-beta primer mix drove a second PCR of about 6 to 12 cycles. Researchers report that a template-switch adaptor with 12 random nucleotides tagged each cDNA molecule. TCRdb processed the 5' RACE reads anew with MiXCR; each CDR3 protein has one entry. The repertoire has 850,000 to 1,000,000 distinct CDR3 sequences, 48% of them found once; the top ten carry over 10%. Study-wide findings and caveats: Aged donors had fewer naive CD4+ cells and lower diversity than long-lived donors. Higher naive T cell percentage went strongly together with higher TCR beta diversity. Changes in expanded clonotypes were possibly confounded, as the CMV status of donors was unknown.

This TCR was sampled from a man aged 25 to 40 in good health. Sequencing was carried out using blood.

The chain's CDR3 is CASSQDRGSAQYF. In DNA, the CDR3 is TGTGCCAGCAGCCAAGATCGAGGTAGCGCGCAGTATTTT. This chain uses TRBV3-1 with TRBJ2-3; a possible D gene is TRBD2 (5 bases). Trimming took off 0 bases at V and 10 bases at J, with 11 bases between the two ends. Germline V CDR1 and CDR2: LGHDT, YNNKEL (reference sequence). The length of the CDR3 is 13 residues.